This TCR beta chain was sequenced during a study of CD8+ T cells in alopecia areata. Looking at the study overall: A 6-month period off drug followed tofacitinib, which lasted 6 to 18 months.

J gave up 2 bases and V 5 bases, and 14 bases lay outside the gene matches. The CDR3 is 18 amino acids. Germline values: CDR1 SQVTM, CDR2 ANQGSEA. This clone showed up just once. As for treatment: oral pan-JAK inhibitor, 5-10 mg twice daily. cDNA reverse transcribed from extracted RNA served as the sequencing template. This table comes from immunoSEQ multiplex PCR, and its TCRdb copy is limited to in-frame clones, with some not included. Among about 290,000 clones listed, roughly 64% were seen once. This receptor was obtained from a human donor with alopecia areata. The chain has TRBV29-1 and TRBJ2-1, with 11 nucleotides matching TRBD2. This material consisted of CD4+ T cells sorted from blood, taken at week 24, from a patient treated with tofacitinib. CDR3 nucleotide sequence: TGCAGCGTTCGGTGGGAGACTAGCGGGGTGGGGACCTACAATGAGCAGTTCTTC. Its translation is CSVRWETSGVGTYNEQFF.